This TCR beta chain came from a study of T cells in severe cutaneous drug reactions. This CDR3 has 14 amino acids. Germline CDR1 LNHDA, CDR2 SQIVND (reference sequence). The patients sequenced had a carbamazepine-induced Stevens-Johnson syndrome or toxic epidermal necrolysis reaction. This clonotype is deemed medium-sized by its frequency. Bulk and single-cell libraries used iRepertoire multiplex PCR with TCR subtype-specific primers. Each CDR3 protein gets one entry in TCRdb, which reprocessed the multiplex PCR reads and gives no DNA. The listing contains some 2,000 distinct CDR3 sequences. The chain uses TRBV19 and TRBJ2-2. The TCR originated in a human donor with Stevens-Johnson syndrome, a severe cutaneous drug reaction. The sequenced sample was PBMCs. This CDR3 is CASTLVENTGELFF.